The next 28 T cell receptor beta chains were all read from a single sample in a study of blood T cells in healthy people across ages. Next came a second PCR, run for about 7 to 12 cycles, which used a sample-barcoded 5' primer along with a J-beta primer mix. TCRdb itself ran the 5' RACE reads through MiXCR, one entry per CDR3 protein. The sample holds 600,000 or so distinct CDR3 sequences; 25% to 30% are singletons and the top ten take around 14%. Specimen: blood. These receptors originate from a woman of 80 years or more in good health.

V and J are TRBV18 and TRBJ2-4, with D possibly TRBD2 on 6 matching bases. The DNA end is more similar to TRBJ2-7, so the J call may be wrong. CDR1 is KGHSH and CDR2 is LQKENI in the germline V gene. This CDR3 contains 13 residues. The CDR3 bases are TGTGCCAGCTCACCTGGAAAGGGAGGCGAGCAGTACTTC. Amino acid sequence: CASSPGKGGEQYF.

The table lists this clonotype with many counts. The chain is built from TRBV20-1 and TRBJ2-1; possibly TRBD2 for D (6 bases). The CDR3 loop spans 16 amino acids. V was shortened by 3 bases and J by 0 bases, with 15 bases between the two germline ends. CDR1 and CDR2 from the germline V gene are DFQATT and SNEGSKA (reference sequence). The CDR3 loop is CSARDYLADSYNEQFF. In nucleotides, the CDR3 is TGCAGTGCTAGGGACTATTTAGCGGACTCCTACAATGAGCAGTTCTTC.

This clonotype was seen at least ten times. The chain couples TRBV7-2 to TRBJ2-7, with D uncertain. The CDR3 runs 12 residues. CDR1 and CDR2 from the germline V gene are SGHTA and FQGNSA. Trimming took off 5 bases at V and 0 bases at J, with 5 bases between the two ends. The CDR3 sequence: CASSPTSYEQYF. CDR3 bases: TGTGCCAGCAGCCCGACCTCCTACGAGCAGTACTTC.

This chain joins TRBV7-3 and TRBJ1-2; maybe TRBD1 (5 bases). CDR1 SGHTA and CDR2 FQGTGA come from the germline V gene. V lost 5 bases, J lost 1 base, and 14 bases lay in between. The CDR3 is 15 amino acids. In nucleotides, the CDR3 is TGTGCCAGCAGCGCCGAAGGGGTCCTTAACTATGGCTACACCTTC. Protein sequence: CASSAEGVLNYGYTF.

This clonotype has a count of ten or more. CDR3 region: CAISEWGNEQFF. CDR3 bases: TGTGCCATCAGTGAGTGGGGCAATGAGCAGTTCTTC. The J gene is TRBJ2-1, the V gene TRBV10-3; D gene ambiguous. The V end lost 1 base, the J end lost 6 bases, and 4 bases lay between the germline ends. This CDR3 contains 12 residues. Looked up from germline, CDR1 is ENHRY and CDR2 is SYGVKD.

This clonotype has ten or more counts. The CDR3: CASSLQNRYEQYF. The CDR3 DNA sequence: TGTGCCAGCAGTTTACAGAATCGCTACGAGCAGTACTTC. The rearrangement joins TRBV28 to TRBJ2-7; D unresolved. Per germline, CDR1 MDHEN and CDR2 SYDVKM. The CDR3 runs 13 residues. V was pared by 2 bases and J by 3 bases, with 8 bases between.

This clonotype has at least ten counts. The genes are TRBV6-2 or TRBV6-3 and TRBJ2-1; the match to TRBD2 covers 9 bases. Germline V gives CDR1 MNHEY, CDR2 SVGEGT. V was clipped by 11 bases and J by 3 bases; unmatched bases: 5. CDR3 length: 13 residues. The CDR3 region has the DNA TGTGCCGTTGGGACTAGCAGCTACAATGAGCAGTTCTTC. This gives the protein CAVGTSSYNEQFF.

This clonotype was detected a few times. The rearrangement links TRBV20-1 to TRBJ2-1, with 10 bases fitting TRBD2. V shed 0 bases and J 5 bases; nucleotides not matched to a gene: 7. The germline CDR1 and CDR2 sequences are DFQATT and SNEGSKA (reference sequence). The CDR3 is 16 amino acids. CDR3 nucleotides: TGCAGTGCTAGAGATCCCCAGCGGGGGGGGAACAATGAGCAGTTCTTC. It translates to CSARDPQRGGNNEQFF.

This clonotype was recorded at least ten times. The chain has TRBV28 and TRBJ2-5; no firm D call. The CDR3 loop spans 14 amino acids. V shed 3 bases and J shed 1 base, with 9 bases lying between them. The germline V gene encodes CDR1 MDHEN and CDR2 SYDVKM. The CDR3 region is CASSLGPGQETQYF. The CDR3 nucleotides are TGTGCCAGCAGTTTGGGTCCCGGCCAAGAGACCCAGTACTTC.

About this clonotype: A single base separates this from a much larger clone, so it may be a read error. The rearrangement links TRBV5-1 to TRBJ2-1, with D perhaps TRBD1 or TRBD2 (5 bases each). The tail of the sequence fits TRBJ2-7 better, so the J call may be wrong. Germline assignment: CDR1 SGHRS and CDR2 YFSETQ. This CDR3 has 15 residues. Here the CDR3 reads CASSLVGAQYNEQYF. CDR3 sequence (DNA): TGCGCCAGCAGCTTGGTCGGGGCTCAATACAATGAGCAGTACTTC.

The table lists this clonotype with many counts. In DNA, the CDR3 is TGTGCCAGCAGTTTAGAGCAGGGCGGCTCACCCCTCCACTTT. This codes for CASSLEQGGSPLHF. The gene calls are TRBV12-3 or TRBV12-4 and TRBJ1-6; tentative D call: TRBD1 (5 bases). Trimming shortened V by 1 base and J by 10 bases, and 11 bases separated the two germline ends. This CDR3 comprises 14 residues.

This clonotype was seen repeatedly, ten times or more. The V and J genes are TRBV27 and TRBJ2-6; possibly TRBD1 for D (6 bases). This CDR3 has 16 amino acids. Germline lookup yields CDR1 MNHEY and CDR2 SMNVEV (reference sequence). V was pared by 5 bases and J by 0 bases, with 11 bases between. CDR3 DNA: TGTGCCAGCAGTCGACAGGTTTCCTCTGGGGCCAACGTCCTGACTTTC. Amino acid sequence: CASSRQVSSGANVLTF.

V gene TRBV6-1 combines with J gene TRBJ1-5; TRBD1 matches 11 bases. V was clipped by 8 bases and J by 1 base; unmatched bases: 7. Germline loops: CDR1 MNHNS, CDR2 SASEGT. The length of the CDR3 is 16 residues. This CDR3 reads CASSGTGGQSNQPQHF. In DNA, the CDR3 is TGTGCCAGCTCCGGGACAGGGGGTCAGAGCAATCAGCCCCAGCATTTT.

Remarks on this clonotype: A read error may be the cause here, since a much bigger clone is one base away. The CDR3 sequence: CASSPLGQGRDEQYF. The CDR3 DNA follows: TGTGCCAGCTCACCTCTGGGACAGGGGAGAGATGAGCAGTACTTC. The chain is built from TRBV18 and TRBJ2-5; 10 bases align to TRBD1. This CDR3 comprises 15 residues. The junction had 12 bases not matched to a gene; V was cut back by 3 bases and J by 11 bases. CDR1 KGHSH and CDR2 LQKENI come from the germline V gene.

At least ten counts were recorded for this clonotype. This rearrangement joins TRBV7-2 to TRBJ2-5; D call uncertain. CDR1 and CDR2 (germline): SGHTA, FQGNSA. This CDR3 contains 15 residues. Trimming took off 1 base at V and 2 bases at J, with 11 bases between the two ends. CDR3: CASSLESRWQETQYF. Written as DNA, the CDR3 is TGTGCCAGCAGCTTAGAAAGCAGATGGCAAGAGACCCAGTACTTC.

This chain connects TRBV28 to TRBJ2-7; TRBD2 aligns across 7 bases. With V trimmed by 7 bases and J by 2 bases, 8 bases remained unmatched. The V gene's germline CDR1 is MDHEN and CDR2 SYDVKM. CDR3 length: 14 amino acids. Here the CDR3 DNA reads TGTGCCAGCAACCGGGCTAGCGGAACCTACGAGCAGTACTTC. It codes for CASNRASGTYEQYF.

Notes on this clonotype: A junction end diverges from the germline sequence, so it may reflect a read error. The chain couples TRBV12-3 or TRBV12-4 to TRBJ2-3, with D maybe TRBD2 (5 bases). CDR3 length equals 12 residues. CDR3 residues: CASRLRADMQYF. Here the CDR3 DNA reads TGTGCCAGCCGGTTGAGGGCAGATATGCAGTATTTT.

As to this clonotype: The junction shows a germline mismatch at one end, possibly a read error. The J gene is TRBJ2-1, the V gene TRBV5-1, with 15 bases matching TRBD2. The DNA end is a closer match to TRBJ2-7, so the J assignment may be wrong. Germline-derived CDR1 and CDR2 are SGHRS and YFSETQ. This CDR3 has 19 residues. CDR3 protein: CAGSPGLAGGTDSYNEQYF. The CDR3 DNA sequence: TGCGCCGGCAGCCCGGGACTAGCGGGGGGTACGGATTCCTACAATGAGCAGTACTTC.

This clonotype was counted ten times or more. The gene calls are TRBV20-1 and TRBJ2-5; D tentatively reads TRBD1 or TRBD2 (5 bases each). The CDR3 extends over 13 amino acids. Deletions cut 5 bases from V and 5 bases from J, with 15 bases between. CDR1 is DFQATT, CDR2 SNEGSKA, per germline (reference sequence). CDR3 DNA: TGCAGTGCTTGGACGGGACCGGGGGAGACCCAGTACTTC. Translation gives CSAWTGPGETQYF.

In regard to this clonotype: A much larger clone sits a single nucleotide away, making a read error possible. The CDR3 reads CASSPPNSYNEQYF. The CDR3 nucleotides are TGTGCCAGCAGCCCACCCAACTCCTACAATGAGCAGTACTTC. The V and J genes are TRBV11-1 and TRBJ2-1; D gene uncertain. The end of the DNA is better explained by TRBJ2-7, so the J call may be wrong. CDR1 and CDR2 (germline): SGHAT, FQDESV (reference sequence). This CDR3 region has 14 residues.

This clonotype was detected ten times or more. V and J are TRBV28 and TRBJ1-5, with TRBD1 identical over 7 bases. J lost 5 bases, V lost 6 bases, and 13 bases had no gene match. The CDR3 runs 16 residues. Germline loops: CDR1 MDHEN, CDR2 SYDVKM. CDR3 protein: CASRIPGDSAYQPQHF. The CDR3 DNA reads as TGTGCCAGCAGAATCCCAGGGGACAGTGCCTATCAGCCCCAGCATTTT.

On this clonotype: This may be a read error: a much more frequent sequence differs by one nucleotide. The rearrangement uses TRBV29-1 and TRBJ2-1; the match to TRBD1 covers 7 bases. V shed 7 bases and J 13 bases; nucleotides not matched to a gene: 16. This CDR3 comprises 13 residues. The germline CDR1 and CDR2 sequences are SQVTM and ANQGSEA. In DNA form, the CDR3 reads TGCAGCGGGTACTTATCAGGGGGAGAGACCCAGTTCTTC. This encodes CSGYLSGGETQFF.

To note about this clonotype: This may stem from a read error, because a much larger clone lies one nucleotide away. The genes are TRBV7-8 and TRBJ2-7; D gene unclear. V lost 4 bases, J lost 6 bases, and 13 bases lay in between. Germline-derived CDR1 and CDR2 are SGHVS and FQNEAQ. The CDR3 has 13 residues. The CDR3 region is CASSYLRKGEQYF. The CDR3 DNA reads as TGTGCCAGCAGCTATCTTAGGAAGGGCGAGCAGTACTTC. Complete variable domain (other parts from reference TRBV7-8 and TRBJ2-7): GAGVSQSPRYKVAKRGQDVALRCDPISGHVSLFWYQQALGQGPEFLTYFQNEAQLDKSGLPSDRFFAERPEGSVSTLKIQRTQQEDSAVYLCASSYLRKGEQYFGPGTRLTVT.

Points on this clonotype: A much larger clone sits a single nucleotide away, making a read error possible. The gene calls are TRBV20-1 and TRBJ2-5; TRBD2 aligns across 8 bases. Per the germline V gene, CDR1 is DFQATT and CDR2 is SNEGSKA (reference sequence). The ends lost 7 bases at V and 11 bases at J; junction bases unmatched: 18. The CDR3 covers 14 residues. This CDR3 is CSVPVGTRINEQYF. As DNA, the CDR3 is TGCAGTGTGCCGGTTGGGACTAGAATCAATGAGCAGTACTTC.

This clonotype was observed at least ten times. The rearrangement links TRBV5-1 to TRBJ1-5; TRBD1 matches at 10 bases. Germline V gives CDR1 SGHRS, CDR2 YFSETQ. After removal of 4 bases from V and 5 bases from J, the junction contained 3 bases not matched to a gene. The CDR3 consists of 14 residues. The DNA of the CDR3 is TGCGCCAGCAGCGAGACAGGGGGCGATCAGCCCCAGCATTTT. This encodes CASSETGGDQPQHF.

The rearrangement uses TRBV28 and TRBJ1-1; D gene unclear. The CDR3 loop spans 15 amino acids. From germline, CDR1 is MDHEN and CDR2 SYDVKM. V was trimmed by 5 bases and J by 0 bases, leaving 13 bases between them. The CDR3 loop is CASSTTLGLNTEAFF. The CDR3 nucleotides read TGTGCCAGCAGTACAACCCTAGGTCTGAACACTGAAGCTTTCTTT.

This clonotype was recorded at least ten times. The rearrangement uses TRBV30 and TRBJ1-2; 7 positions agree with TRBD1. The CDR3 runs to 12 residues. Trimming at V came to 1 base and at J to 5 bases, leaving 1 base not matched to a gene. Germline V gives CDR1 GTSNPN, CDR2 SVGIG (reference sequence). The CDR3 DNA is TGTGCCTGGAGTGCAGGGGGGTATGGCTACACCTTC. It is translated as CAWSAGGYGYTF.

The sample holds many counts of this clonotype. The J gene is TRBJ2-1, the V gene TRBV20-1; 10 bases match TRBD2. CDR3 length: 18 amino acids. Trimming at V came to 0 bases and at J to 8 bases, leaving 16 bases not matched to a gene. Germline assignment: CDR1 DFQATT and CDR2 SNEGSKA (reference sequence). CDR3 sequence: CSARDPAASGGYGHEQFF. CDR3 DNA: TGCAGTGCTAGAGATCCGGCGGCTAGCGGGGGCTACGGGCATGAGCAGTTCTTC.